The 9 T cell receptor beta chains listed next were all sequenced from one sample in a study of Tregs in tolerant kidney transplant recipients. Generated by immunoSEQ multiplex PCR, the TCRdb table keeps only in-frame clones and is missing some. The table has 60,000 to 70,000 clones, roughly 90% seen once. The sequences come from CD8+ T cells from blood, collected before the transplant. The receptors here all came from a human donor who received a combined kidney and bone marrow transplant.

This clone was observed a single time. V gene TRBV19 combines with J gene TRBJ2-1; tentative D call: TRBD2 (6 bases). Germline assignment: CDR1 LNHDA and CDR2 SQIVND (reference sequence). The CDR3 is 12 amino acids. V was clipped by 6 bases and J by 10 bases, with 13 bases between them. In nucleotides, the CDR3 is TGTGCCAGTAGATCAGGCGGGGAAGAGCAGTTCTTC. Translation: CASRSGGEEQFF. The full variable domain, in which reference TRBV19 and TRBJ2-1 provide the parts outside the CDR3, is DGGITQSPKYLFRKEGQNVTLSCEQNLNHDAMYWYRQDPGQGLRLIYYSQIVNDFQKGDIAEGYSVSREKKESFPLTVTSAQKNPTAFYLCASRSGGEEQFFGPGTRLTVL.

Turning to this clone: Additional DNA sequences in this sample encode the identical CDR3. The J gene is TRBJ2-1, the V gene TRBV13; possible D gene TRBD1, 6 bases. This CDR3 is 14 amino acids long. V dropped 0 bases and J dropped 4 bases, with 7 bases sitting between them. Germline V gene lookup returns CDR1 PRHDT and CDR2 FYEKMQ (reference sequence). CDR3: CASSLGRGYNEQFF. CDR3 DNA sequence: TGTGCCAGCAGCTTAGGAAGGGGGTACAATGAGCAGTTCTTC.

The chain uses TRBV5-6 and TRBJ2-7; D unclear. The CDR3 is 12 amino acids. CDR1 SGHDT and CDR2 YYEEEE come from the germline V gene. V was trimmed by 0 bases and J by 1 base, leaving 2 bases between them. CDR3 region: CASSLASYEQYF. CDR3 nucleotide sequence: TGTGCCAGCAGCTTGGCATCCTACGAGCAGTACTTC. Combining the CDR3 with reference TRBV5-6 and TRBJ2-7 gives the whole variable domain DAGVTQSPTHLIKTRGQQVTLRCSPKSGHDTVSWYQQALGQGPQFIFQYYEEEERQRGNFPDRFSGHQFPNYSSELNVNALLLGDSALYLCASSLASYEQYFGPGTRLTVT.

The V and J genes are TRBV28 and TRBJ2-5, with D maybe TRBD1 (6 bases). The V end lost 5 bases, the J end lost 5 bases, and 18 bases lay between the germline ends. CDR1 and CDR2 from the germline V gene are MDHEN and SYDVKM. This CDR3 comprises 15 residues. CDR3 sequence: CASSPRDTGGETQYF. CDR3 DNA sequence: TGTGCCAGCAGTCCCCGGGACACAGGTGGGGAGACCCAGTACTTC.

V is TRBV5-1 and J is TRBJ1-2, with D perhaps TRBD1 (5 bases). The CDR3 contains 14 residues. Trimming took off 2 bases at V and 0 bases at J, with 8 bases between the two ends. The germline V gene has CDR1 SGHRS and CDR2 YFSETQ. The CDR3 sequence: CASSFGHPNYGYTF. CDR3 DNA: TGCGCCAGCAGCTTCGGACACCCTAACTATGGCTACACCTTC.

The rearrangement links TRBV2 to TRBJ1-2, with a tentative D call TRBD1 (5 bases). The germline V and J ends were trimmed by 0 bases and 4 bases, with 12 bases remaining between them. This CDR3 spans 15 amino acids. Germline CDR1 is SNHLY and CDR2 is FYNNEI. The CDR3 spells CASSEARGVSYGYTF. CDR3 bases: TGTGCCAGCAGTGAAGCGCGGGGGGTTAGCTATGGCTACACCTTC.

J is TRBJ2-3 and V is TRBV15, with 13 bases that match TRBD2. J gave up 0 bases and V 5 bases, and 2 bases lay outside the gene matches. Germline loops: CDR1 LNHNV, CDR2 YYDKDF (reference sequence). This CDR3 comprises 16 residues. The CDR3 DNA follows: TGTGCCACCAGCGGGACTAGCGGGACCAGCACAGATACGCAGTATTTT. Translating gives CATSGTSGTSTDTQYF.

CDR3 bases: TGTGCCAGCAGCTTAATCTACGGGACAGACACTGAAGCTTTCTTT. It yields the protein CASSLIYGTDTEAFF. The rearrangement joins TRBV11-3 to TRBJ1-1, with 7 bases that match TRBD1. In germline, CDR1 is SGHNT, CDR2 YENEEA. Trimming took 2 bases from V and 3 from J; bases not matched to a gene: 6. This CDR3 is built from 15 residues.

Here the CDR3 reads CASSLGVTVTDTQYF. CDR3 in DNA: TGTGCCAGCAGCTTAGGTGTTACAGTAACAGATACGCAGTATTTT. V is TRBV7-6 and J is TRBJ2-3; D unresolved. CDR1 is SGHVS and CDR2 is FNYEAQ in the germline V gene. There are 15 residues in the CDR3. The ends were cut back, 1 base at V and 3 bases at J, with 11 bases in the middle.